This TCR beta chain was found in a study of quantifying T cell responses using KT2 cells. Study at large: TCR alpha and beta constant-region primers primed reverse transcription of RNA. General observations from the study: KT2 sequence counts showed saturation when very many KT2 cells were spiked in. The number of KT2 alpha and beta sequences was a linear function of input KT2 cells.

Unfractionated PBMC were spiked with known numbers of KT2 clone cells. KT2 cells were mixed with fixed PBMC numbers at varying ratios. As concerns this clonotype: The antigen is unknown.

The germline V gene has CDR1 SGHTA and CDR2 FQGNSA. With V trimmed by 5 bases and J by 6 bases, 11 bases remained unmatched. This CDR3 has 15 amino acids. An oligo carrying a UMI was ligated to the cDNA 3' end. The first PCR ran 4 to 5 cycles with an equimolar RC1.1 and RC1.2 beta primer mix. A single record per CDR3 protein comes from TCRdb applying MiXCR to the UMI-ligation and nested PCR reads. In the table there are fewer than 50,000 distinct CDR3 sequences, 9.5% to 13% of which are singletons. Material: PBMCs spiked with cells of the T cell clone KT2. This chain joins TRBV7-2 and TRBJ2-7, with 9 bases fitting TRBD2. The receptor comes from a human donor. CDR3 coding DNA: TGTGCCAGCAGCGCTTCCGGGACTAGCTCTGCCGAGCAGTACTTC. This translates into CASSASGTSSAEQYF. Combining the CDR3 with reference TRBV7-2 and TRBJ2-7 gives the whole variable domain GAGVSQSPSNKVTEKGKDVELRCDPISGHTALYWYRQSLGQGLEFLIYFQGNSAPDKSGLPSDRFSAERTGGSVSTLTIQRTQQEDSAVYLCASSASGTSSAEQYFGPGTRLTVT.